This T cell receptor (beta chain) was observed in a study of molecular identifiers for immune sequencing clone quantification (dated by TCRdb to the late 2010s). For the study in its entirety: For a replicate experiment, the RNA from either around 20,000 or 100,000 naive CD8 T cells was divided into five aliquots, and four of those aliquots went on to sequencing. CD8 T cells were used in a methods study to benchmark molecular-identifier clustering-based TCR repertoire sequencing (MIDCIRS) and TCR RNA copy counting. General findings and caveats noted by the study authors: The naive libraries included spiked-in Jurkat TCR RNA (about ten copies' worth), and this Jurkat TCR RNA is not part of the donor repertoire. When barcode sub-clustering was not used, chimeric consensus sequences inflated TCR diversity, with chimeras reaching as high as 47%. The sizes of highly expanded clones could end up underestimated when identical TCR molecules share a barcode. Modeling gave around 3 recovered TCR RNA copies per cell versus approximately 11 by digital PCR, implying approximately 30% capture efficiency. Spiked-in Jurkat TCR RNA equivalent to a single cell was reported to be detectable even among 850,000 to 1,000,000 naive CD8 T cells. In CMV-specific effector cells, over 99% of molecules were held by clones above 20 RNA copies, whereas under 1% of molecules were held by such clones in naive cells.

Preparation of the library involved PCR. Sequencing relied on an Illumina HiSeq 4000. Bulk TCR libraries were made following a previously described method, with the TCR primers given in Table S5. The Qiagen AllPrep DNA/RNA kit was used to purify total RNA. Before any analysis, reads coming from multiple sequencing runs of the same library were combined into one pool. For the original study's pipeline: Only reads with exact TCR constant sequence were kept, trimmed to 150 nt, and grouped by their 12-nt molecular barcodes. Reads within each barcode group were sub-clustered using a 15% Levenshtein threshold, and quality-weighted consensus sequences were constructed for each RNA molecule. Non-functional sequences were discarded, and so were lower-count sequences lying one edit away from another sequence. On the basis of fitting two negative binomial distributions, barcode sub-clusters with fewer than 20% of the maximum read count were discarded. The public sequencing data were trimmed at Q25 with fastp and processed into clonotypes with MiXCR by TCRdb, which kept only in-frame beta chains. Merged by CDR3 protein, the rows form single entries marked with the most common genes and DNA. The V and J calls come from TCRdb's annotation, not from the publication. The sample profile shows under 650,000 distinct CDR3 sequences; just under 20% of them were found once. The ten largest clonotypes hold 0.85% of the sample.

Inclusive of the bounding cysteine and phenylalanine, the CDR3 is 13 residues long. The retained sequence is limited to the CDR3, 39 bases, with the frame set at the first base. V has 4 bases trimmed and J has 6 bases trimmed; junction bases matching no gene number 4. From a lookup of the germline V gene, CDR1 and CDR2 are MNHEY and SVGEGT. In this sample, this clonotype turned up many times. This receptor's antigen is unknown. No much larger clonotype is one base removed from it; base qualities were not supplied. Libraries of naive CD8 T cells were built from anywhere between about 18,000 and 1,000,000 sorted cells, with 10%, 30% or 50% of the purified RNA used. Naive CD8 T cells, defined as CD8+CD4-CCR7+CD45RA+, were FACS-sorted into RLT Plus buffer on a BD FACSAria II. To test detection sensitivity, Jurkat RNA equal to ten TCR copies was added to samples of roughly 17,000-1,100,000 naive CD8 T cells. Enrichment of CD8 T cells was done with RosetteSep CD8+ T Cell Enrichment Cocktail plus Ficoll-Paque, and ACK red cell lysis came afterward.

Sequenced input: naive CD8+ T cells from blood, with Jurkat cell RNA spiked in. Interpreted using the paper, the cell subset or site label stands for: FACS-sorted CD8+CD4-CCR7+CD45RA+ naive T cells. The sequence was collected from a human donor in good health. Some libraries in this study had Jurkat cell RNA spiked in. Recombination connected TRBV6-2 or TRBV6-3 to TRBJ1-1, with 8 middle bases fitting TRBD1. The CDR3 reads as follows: CASSSTGAPEAFF. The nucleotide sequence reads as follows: TGTGCCAGCAGTTCGACAGGGGCCCCTGAAGCTTTCTTT.